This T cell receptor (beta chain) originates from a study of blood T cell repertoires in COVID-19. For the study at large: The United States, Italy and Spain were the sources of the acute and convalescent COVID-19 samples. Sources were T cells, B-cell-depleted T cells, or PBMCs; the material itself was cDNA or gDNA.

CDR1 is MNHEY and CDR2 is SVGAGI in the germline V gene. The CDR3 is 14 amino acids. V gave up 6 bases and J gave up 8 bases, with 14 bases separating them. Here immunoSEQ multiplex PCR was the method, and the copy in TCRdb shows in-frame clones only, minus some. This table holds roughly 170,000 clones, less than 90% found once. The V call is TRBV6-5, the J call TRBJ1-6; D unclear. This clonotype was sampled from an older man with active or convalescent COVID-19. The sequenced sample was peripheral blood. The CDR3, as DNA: TGTGCCAGCAGGTCCGGGTTCCCCTATTCACCCCTCCACTTT. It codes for CASRSGFPYSPLHF.